A selection of T cell receptor beta chains follows, all from one sample in a study of T cell responses to AZD1222 COVID-19 vaccine. Measured with immunoSEQ multiplex PCR; TCRdb has only the in-frame clones, and not every one. The sample includes 150,000 to 200,000 clones, roughly 92% of them seen just once. The sequenced sample was peripheral blood, obtained on day 0 of AZD1222 vaccination. These receptors all stem from an adult in good health. Both conserved end residues are part of each CDR3. The D gene is left open where the match is weak. A clone size is listed for some rows: how often the clone was seen (once, few, many), or a class if it is expanded.

-	TRBV6-5	TRBJ1-6	-	CASTPGPLGPLHF	TGTGCCAGCACCCCAGGCCCCCTGGGACCCCTCCACTTT
-	TRBV13	TRBJ1-1	-	CASTYNQNTEAFF	TGTGCCAGCACCTATAACCAGAACACTGAAGCTTTCTTT
-	TRBV5-8	TRBJ2-1	-	CASSSGPLLEQFF	TGTGCCAGCAGCTCCGGGCCACTTCTAGAGCAGTTCTTC
-	TRBV11-2	TRBJ1-1	many	CATRSGGPLGTEAFF	TGTGCCACCCGTTCGGGGGGTCCCCTGGGCACTGAAGCTTTCTTT
-	TRBV30	TRBJ1-4	-	CAWSAQGATNEKLFF	TGTGCCTGGAGCGCCCAAGGGGCAACTAATGAAAAACTGTTTTTT
-	TRBV5-5	TRBJ1-5	-	CASSFTVQGGNQPQHF	TGTGCCAGCAGCTTTACCGTCCAGGGAGGCAATCAGCCCCAGCATTTT
TRBD2	TRBV28	TRBJ2-2	-	CASSSLTSGRASTGELFF	TGTGCCAGCAGTTCCTTGACTAGCGGGAGGGCCAGCACCGGGGAGCTGTTTTTT
TRBD1	TRBV25-1	TRBJ1-4	-	CASVGDRFNEKLFF	TGTGCCAGCGTGGGGGACAGATTTAATGAAAAACTGTTTTTT
-	TRBV2	TRBJ2-3	-	CASLRGTDTQYF	TGTGCCAGCTTACGGGGTACAGATACGCAGTATTTT
-	TRBV5-1	TRBJ2-2	-	CASSLAGREWAGELFF	TGCGCCAGCAGCTTGGCCGGCAGGGAGTGGGCCGGGGAGCTGTTTTTT
-	TRBV3-1/TRBV3-2	TRBJ1-1	-	CASSPRKNTEAFF	TGTGCCAGCAGCCCAAGGAAGAACACTGAAGCTTTCTTT
-	TRBV6-5	TRBJ1-2	-	CASSYYRLGNYGYTF	TGTGCCAGCAGTTACTACAGGCTGGGGAACTATGGCTACACCTTC
-	TRBV6-6	TRBJ1-6	-	CASSPQGSPLHF	TGTGCCAGCAGTCCCCAGGGTTCACCCCTCCACTTT
-	TRBV5-5	TRBJ1-1	-	CASSPETGNTEAFF	TGTGCCAGCAGCCCCGAGACAGGGAACACTGAAGCTTTCTTT
-	TRBV6-2/TRBV6-3	TRBJ2-7	-	CASSYLQVMYEQYF	TGTGCCAGCAGTTACCTCCAGGTTATGTACGAGCAGTACTTC
-	TRBV14	TRBJ1-2	-	CASSPPGAGALLVYGYTF	TGTGCCAGCAGCCCCCCCGGGGCAGGGGCCCTCCTAGTCTATGGCTACACCTTC
-	TRBV9	TRBJ1-2	-	CASSVDGPNYGYTF	TGTGCCAGCAGCGTAGACGGGCCGAACTATGGCTACACCTTC
TRBD2	TRBV27	TRBJ2-1	-	CASSFSGGSYNEQFF	TGTGCCAGCAGTTTTAGCGGGGGATCCTACAATGAGCAGTTCTTC
TRBD2	TRBV7-2	TRBJ2-7	-	CASSAGLAGDNEQYF	TGTGCCAGCAGCGCCGGACTAGCGGGAGACAACGAGCAGTACTTC
-	TRBV5-6	TRBJ1-1	-	CASSLDPALNTEAFF	TGTGCCAGCAGCTTGGACCCGGCCTTGAACACTGAAGCTTTCTTT
-	TRBV6-2/TRBV6-3	TRBJ2-3	once	CASSYNTGDTQYF	TGTGCCAGCAGTTACAACACAGGAGATACGCAGTATTTT
-	TRBV27	TRBJ1-5	few	CASRQGSNQPQHF	TGTGCCAGCAGACAGGGTAGCAATCAGCCCCAGCATTTT
-	TRBV6-5	TRBJ1-6	-	CASSYYGSGRNSPLHF	TGTGCCAGCAGTTACTACGGGTCCGGACGTAATTCACCCCTCCACTTT
TRBD2	TRBV11-2	TRBJ2-1	-	CASSSLAGGRLSVF	TGTGCCAGCAGCTCCCTAGCGGGGGGGCGATTGTCAGTCTTC
-	TRBV7-9	TRBJ2-1	-	CASSSSPPTGYNEQFF	TGTGCCAGCAGCTCCTCCCCTCCGACAGGCTACAATGAGCAGTTCTTC
-	TRBV6-5	TRBJ1-5	many	CASSSQQNQPQHF	TGTGCCAGCAGTTCGCAGCAAAATCAGCCCCAGCATTTT
TRBD1	TRBV18	TRBJ2-7	-	CASSPGTGSYEQYF	TGTGCCAGCTCACCCGGGACAGGGTCCTACGAGCAGTACTTC
-	TRBV6-5	TRBJ1-1	once	CASRAGTANTEAFF	TGTGCCAGCAGAGCCGGGACTGCGAACACTGAAGCTTTCTTT
-	TRBV7-9	TRBJ1-1	-	CASSLSQGGGTEAFF	TGTGCCAGCAGCTTGTCTCAGGGTGGGGGCACTGAAGCTTTCTTT
-	TRBV6-6	TRBJ2-7	-	CASRFLSGTTGEQYF	TGTGCCAGCAGGTTCCTCTCCGGGACAACAGGGGAGCAGTACTTC
-	TRBV11-3	TRBJ2-1	once	CASSLSGSSYNEQFF	TGTGCCAGCAGCCTCAGCGGATCCTCCTACAATGAGCAGTTCTTC
-	TRBV6-5	TRBJ1-1	-	CASSYSRGWTEAFF	TGTGCCAGCAGTTACTCTAGGGGCTGGACTGAAGCTTTCTTT
TRBD1	TRBV29-1	TRBJ1-1	-	CSVEDRRNTEAFF	TGCAGCGTTGAGGACAGGCGAAACACTGAAGCTTTCTTT
-	TRBV6-5	TRBJ1-1	-	CASSLHPSGTEAFF	TGTGCCAGCAGTTTACACCCGAGCGGCACTGAAGCTTTCTTT
TRBD2	TRBV7-3	TRBJ2-1	-	CASSLGTSGSDEQFF	TGTGCCAGCAGCTTAGGGACTAGCGGGAGCGATGAGCAGTTCTTC
-	TRBV28	TRBJ1-1	-	CASSSEGAGDTEAFF	TGTGCCAGCAGCTCGGAAGGGGCGGGAGACACTGAAGCTTTCTTT
-	TRBV20-1	TRBJ2-1	-	CSARPYNEQFF	TGCAGTGCTAGACCGTACAATGAGCAGTTCTTC
-	TRBV5-1	TRBJ1-1	-	CASSLDQGAHTEAFF	TGCGCCAGCAGCTTGGACCAAGGGGCCCACACTGAAGCTTTCTTT
-	TRBV18	TRBJ1-2	-	CASSPWEADYGYTF	TGTGCCAGCTCACCATGGGAAGCCGACTATGGCTACACCTTC
-	TRBV6-1	TRBJ1-5	once	CASSEWALTNQPQHF	TGTGCCAGCAGTGAGTGGGCCTTAACCAATCAGCCCCAGCATTTT